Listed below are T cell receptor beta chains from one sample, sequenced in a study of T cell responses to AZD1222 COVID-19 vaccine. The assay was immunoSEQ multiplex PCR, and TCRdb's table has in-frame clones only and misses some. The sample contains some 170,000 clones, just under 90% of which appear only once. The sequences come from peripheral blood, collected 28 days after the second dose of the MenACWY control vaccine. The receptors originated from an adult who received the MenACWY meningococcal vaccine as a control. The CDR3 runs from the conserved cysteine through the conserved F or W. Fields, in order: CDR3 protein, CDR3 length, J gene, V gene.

CASSYSGFPQHF | 12 | TRBJ1-5 | TRBV6-2/TRBV6-3
CASSVRQGSSPLHF | 14 | TRBJ1-6 | TRBV7-2
CAWGSGAETQYF | 12 | TRBJ2-5 | TRBV30
CASSGGGPADTDTQYF | 16 | TRBJ2-3 | TRBV5-4
CASSSPAGAGHEQYF | 15 | TRBJ2-7 | TRBV28
CASSRMARHQPQHF | 14 | TRBJ1-5 | TRBV6-2/TRBV6-3
CASSTMGMNTEAFF | 14 | TRBJ1-1 | TRBV28
CASSASGSSYEQYF | 14 | TRBJ2-7 | TRBV25-1
CASRVAETAYNEQFF | 15 | TRBJ2-1 | TRBV19
CASSQDGAGGDIQYF | 15 | TRBJ2-4 | TRBV4-3
CASSIKTDQPQHF | 13 | TRBJ1-5 | TRBV19
CASSQLARAGELFF | 14 | TRBJ2-2 | TRBV7-2
CASSLGDRLPVAFF | 14 | TRBJ1-1 | TRBV7-8
CASSLEAGVNSPLHF | 15 | TRBJ1-6 | TRBV5-1
CASSSGPYEQYF | 12 | TRBJ2-7 | TRBV12-3/TRBV12-4
CAWSARDTIYF | 11 | TRBJ1-3 | TRBV30
CAIRGPDNEQFF | 12 | TRBJ2-1 | TRBV24-1
CASSPIWGQSPHEQYF | 16 | TRBJ2-7 | TRBV11-2
CASSSAGQTYEQYF | 14 | TRBJ2-7 | TRBV27
CASSPRGTATNEKLFF | 16 | TRBJ1-4 | TRBV4-2
CASSPQGTSTEAFF | 14 | TRBJ1-1 | TRBV7-9
CASSLVAGIGELFF | 14 | TRBJ2-2 | TRBV7-9
CASSLGGQGARGTEAFF | 17 | TRBJ1-1 | TRBV7-2
CASSQVQETQYF | 12 | TRBJ2-5 | TRBV19
CASSQDSSDTQYF | 13 | TRBJ2-3 | TRBV3-1/TRBV3-2
CASRGTDQQPQHF | 13 | TRBJ1-5 | TRBV6-5
CASSPRVPGQGTGTEAFF | 18 | TRBJ1-1 | TRBV18
CASSQAGSGRGTEAFF | 16 | TRBJ1-1 | TRBV3-1/TRBV3-2
CASSIGGSSTDTQYF | 15 | TRBJ2-3 | TRBV19
CASSPRDRIFYGYTF | 15 | TRBJ1-2 | TRBV28
CASSLSIIIHNEQFF | 15 | TRBJ2-1 | TRBV28
CASSPGTGTGELFF | 14 | TRBJ2-2 | TRBV18
CASSSLTGPTYEQYF | 15 | TRBJ2-7 | TRBV28
CASSQGTAPRVTQYF | 15 | TRBJ2-5 | TRBV14
CASSRQREVSDTQYF | 15 | TRBJ2-3 | TRBV3-1/TRBV3-2
CASSLVVILSNTEAFF | 16 | TRBJ1-1 | TRBV7-2
CASSLSGAGTNEQFF | 15 | TRBJ2-1 | TRBV9
CASSQTLAGYTF | 12 | TRBJ1-2 | TRBV4-1
CASSLRLSPLSEQYF | 15 | TRBJ2-7 | TRBV27
CASSFIQGGGYTF | 13 | TRBJ1-2 | TRBV5-1
CASSLRGNSVQPQHF | 15 | TRBJ1-5 | TRBV5-6
CASSFPRRSDSYNSPLHF | 18 | TRBJ1-6 | TRBV6-2/TRBV6-3
CASSPQRTSGYEQYF | 15 | TRBJ2-7 | TRBV18
CASWPGTMNTEAFF | 14 | TRBJ1-1 | TRBV19
CASSSSEYFRGYTF | 14 | TRBJ1-2 | TRBV27
CASSTSGPGSGNTIYF | 16 | TRBJ1-3 | TRBV19
CSVKWTGWNQPQHF | 14 | TRBJ1-5 | TRBV29-1
CASSLRELAGVGEYNEQFF | 19 | TRBJ2-1 | TRBV7-2
CSASGGEETQYF | 12 | TRBJ2-5 | TRBV20-1
CAWSVPERADIQYF | 14 | TRBJ2-4 | TRBV30